A selection of T cell receptor beta chains follows, all from one sample in a study of blood T cell repertoires in COVID-19. TCRdb's copy holds only in-frame clones and misses some; the assay was immunoSEQ multiplex PCR. The sample holds more than 150,000 clones, over 75% seen once. The sequenced sample was peripheral blood. The receptor source for this set is a woman in her 70s with acute or convalescent COVID-19. The CDR3 runs from the conserved cysteine through the conserved F or W. The D gene is left open where the match is weak. Where a row states a size, it is once, few, many or the class of an expanded clone; other rows omit it.

TRBD1	TRBJ2-7	-	TRBV9	TGTGCCAGCAGCGTAGGGCCGGGACAGATGTCCTACGAGCAGTACTTC	CASSVGPGQMSYEQYF
-	TRBJ1-6	-	TRBV6-1	TGTGCCAGCAGTGAAATCGAACAGGAGAATTCACCCCTCCACTTT	CASSEIEQENSPLHF
TRBD1	TRBJ2-7	-	TRBV6-5	TGTGCCAGCAGTTTTTTTACCGAAGGGGGCGGCTACGAGCAGTACTTC	CASSFFTEGGGYEQYF
TRBD1	TRBJ2-5	few	TRBV18	TGTGCCAGCTCTCTTGACAGGGGGCTTGAGACCCAGTACTTC	CASSLDRGLETQYF
-	TRBJ2-4	-	TRBV3-1/TRBV3-2	TGTGCCAGCAGCCAAGACATCTCCCGGACTAACATTCAGTACTTC	CASSQDISRTNIQYF
TRBD1	TRBJ1-1	-	TRBV9	TGTGCCAGCAGCGTGTCAGGGGGCACTGAAGCTTTCTTT	CASSVSGGTEAFF
-	TRBJ2-7	once	TRBV29-1	TGCAGCGTTGTTCTACTAAGGGGATCCTACGAGCAGTACTTC	CSVVLLRGSYEQYF
-	TRBJ1-5	-	TRBV18	TGTGCCAGCTCACCAGGGTCCAGGGATGAAAATCAGCCCCAGCATTTT	CASSPGSRDENQPQHF
TRBD2	TRBJ2-5	-	TRBV5-1	TGCGCCAGCAGCCGCTTTTTAGCGGGAGAACTCCAAGAGACCCAGTACTTC	CASSRFLAGELQETQYF
-	TRBJ2-2	few	TRBV24-1	TGTGCCACCTCGACGGCGGGAAGGAAAGGCGGGGAGCTGTTTTTT	CATSTAGRKGGELFF
-	TRBJ2-1	-	TRBV9	TGTGCCAGCAGCAAAGGTCAGGGACTCGATGAGCAGTTCTTC	CASSKGQGLDEQFF
-	TRBJ1-1	-	TRBV5-1	TGCGCCAGCAGCTCGGACACGCTAAACACTGAAGCTTTCTTT	CASSSDTLNTEAFF
-	TRBJ2-2	-	TRBV6-5	TGTGCCAGCAGTTACACGACAGGGAACACCGGGGAGCTGTTTTTT	CASSYTTGNTGELFF
TRBD2	TRBJ2-5	-	TRBV5-1	TGCGCCAGCAGCTTGGCCATGCTAGCGGGCTACCAAGAGACCCAGTACTTC	CASSLAMLAGYQETQYF
TRBD1	TRBJ2-7	-	TRBV3-1/TRBV3-2	TGTGCCAGCAGCCCAGGGCAGGGGGATTACGAGCAGTACTTC	CASSPGQGDYEQYF
TRBD2	TRBJ2-7	-	TRBV2	TGTGCCAGCAGCCTTCTTAGGGGCAGCCCAATGCTTACCGCCGGGGGGGAGCAGTACTTC	CASSLLRGSPMLTAGGEQYF
TRBD2	TRBJ2-2	-	TRBV5-5	TGTGCCAGCAGCTTGTTTTCTAGCGGGAGCGGAGTGACCGGGGAGCTGTTTTTT	CASSLFSSGSGVTGELFF
-	TRBJ1-1	-	TRBV1	TGCACCAGCAGCCACCCCAGGGGGCCAACTGAAGCTTTCTTT	CTSSHPRGPTEAFF
TRBD2	TRBJ2-3	-	TRBV6-6	TGTGCGTCACTAGCGGGAGAGACAGATACGCAGTATTTT	CASLAGETDTQYF
-	TRBJ2-2	-	TRBV2	TGTGCCAGCAGTGCCGGAGGAGCTACCGGGGAGCTGTTTTTT	CASSAGGATGELFF
TRBD1	TRBJ2-1	-	TRBV2	TGTGCCAGCAGTGAAGTGGGACAGGGTCACAATGAGCAGTTCTTC	CASSEVGQGHNEQFF
-	TRBJ1-1	once	TRBV7-2	TGTGCCAGCAGCTTAGTGCGTATCACTGAAGCTTTCTTT	CASSLVRITEAFF